This T cell receptor beta chain was profiled in a study of Ad26.COV2.S vaccination and SARS-CoV-2 variants. On this clone: The antigen is not known.

Whole-study findings and limits: Placebo recipients showed lower spike-specific TCR breadth than vaccinees.

Trimming left V 4 bases short and J 9 bases short, with 10 bases between. The CDR3 totals 12 residues. Germline V lookup: CDR1 SGHDN, CDR2 FVKESK. The repertoire was sequenced with immunoSEQ multiplex PCR; TCRdb's copy has only in-frame clones and lacks some. There are some 390,000 clones in the sample; roughly 90% occur only once, and 1.9% lies in the top ten. Treatment given: roughly 19 received Ad26.COV2.S at low or high dose, single or two shots; a few received placebo; per-sample allocation not given. Day 63 following the first vaccine or placebo injection was when the samples were taken. V usage is TRBV14 and J usage is TRBJ2-1; D gene uncertain. The TCR was taken from a person aged 18-60 years who received the Ad26.COV2.S COVID-19 vaccine or a placebo. The material sequenced was peripheral blood, taken in a trial of Ad26.COV2.S vaccine versus placebo. The CDR3 nucleotides are TGTGCCAGCAGCCTTGACTGGGCTGAGCAGTTCTTC. This sequence encodes CASSLDWAEQFF.